This T cell receptor beta chain was recorded in a study of blood T cell repertoires in COVID-19. Recovered participants had two consecutive negative NP/OP PCR tests, healthcare professional clearance, or symptom resolution. Data came from immunoSEQ multiplex PCR; TCRdb stores just in-frame clones and leaves some out. The sample records around 300,000 clones, roughly nine tenths being singletons. The V and J ends lost 4 bases and 6 bases respectively, with 21 bases between them. Looked up from germline, CDR1 is SGDLS and CDR2 is YYNGEE. The CDR3 contains 16 residues. Sequencing was done on a sample of PBMCs or T cells enriched from blood (not recorded which). This rearrangement joins TRBV9 to TRBJ2-3; weak D call: TRBD2 (5 bases). This receptor was identified in a woman between 40 and 50 years old who had recovered from COVID-19. CDR3 sequence: CASSQRISAGQDTQYF. CDR3 sequence (DNA): TGTGCCAGCAGCCAGAGAATTAGCGCCGGCCAGGATACGCAGTATTTT.